Described below is a single TCR beta chain sequence and its context. Trimming removed 0 bases from V and 0 bases from J, with 5 bases in between. The CDR3 totals 14 residues. Germline values: CDR1 SGHNT, CDR2 YYREEE (reference sequence). The record originates from a study of blood T cell repertoires in COVID-19. Study in general: Acute-phase and convalescent COVID-19 samples originated in the United States, Italy and Spain. PBMCs, B-cell-depleted T cells, or T cells provided the cDNA or gDNA that made up the material.

Repertoires were generated with immunoSEQ multiplex PCR, while TCRdb's copy carries only in-frame clones and drops some. Of about 130,000 clones listed, under 85% are singletons. The V gene is TRBV5-4, the J gene TRBJ2-3; D is ambiguous. The material sequenced was peripheral blood. The sequence derives from a woman aged 60-70 years with acute or convalescent COVID-19. CDR3 sequence: CASSLETSTDTQYF. The CDR3 DNA reads as TGTGCCAGCAGCTTGGAGACTAGCACAGATACGCAGTATTTT.